The source of this T cell receptor beta chain is a study of blood T cell repertoires in COVID-19. The wider study: Samples of COVID-19 (acute and convalescent) were obtained from the United States, Italy and Spain. The cDNA or gDNA used as material had been derived from T cells, B-cell-depleted T cells, or PBMCs.

CDR3 length equals 15 residues. CDR1 KGHDR and CDR2 SFDVKD come from the germline V gene. Unmatched junction bases numbered 1, after V lost 0 bases and J lost 3 bases. Authors' methods: Nucleated cell counts were estimated from reference gene primer amplification. Profiling relied on immunoSEQ multiplex PCR, and the TCRdb table lists in-frame clones only, not all of them. D and trimming were read from the DNA, whereas the V and J calls and clone size are those reported in that table. The table records about 270,000 clones, roughly 86% of them present only once. The rearrangement uses TRBV24-1 and TRBJ2-5; TRBD1 matches at 9 bases. The TCR sequence derives from a woman aged 55-75 years who had recovered from COVID-19. The specimen sequenced was peripheral blood. The CDR3 sequence: CATSDLGTGKETQYF. In DNA form, the CDR3 reads TGTGCCACCAGTGATTTGGGGACAGGGAAAGAGACCCAGTACTTC.